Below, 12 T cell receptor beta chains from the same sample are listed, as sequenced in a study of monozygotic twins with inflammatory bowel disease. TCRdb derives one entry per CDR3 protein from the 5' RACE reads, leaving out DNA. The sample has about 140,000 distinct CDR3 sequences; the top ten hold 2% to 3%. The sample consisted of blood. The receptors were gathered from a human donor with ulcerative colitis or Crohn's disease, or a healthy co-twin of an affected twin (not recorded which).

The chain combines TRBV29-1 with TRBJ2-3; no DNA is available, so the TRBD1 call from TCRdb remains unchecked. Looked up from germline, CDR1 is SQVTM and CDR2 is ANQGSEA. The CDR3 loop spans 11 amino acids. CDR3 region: CSVGGTDTQYF.

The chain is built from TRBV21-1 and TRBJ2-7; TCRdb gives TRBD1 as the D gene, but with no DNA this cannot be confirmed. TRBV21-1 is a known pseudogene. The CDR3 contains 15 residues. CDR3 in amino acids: CASSKAVGGTYEQYF.

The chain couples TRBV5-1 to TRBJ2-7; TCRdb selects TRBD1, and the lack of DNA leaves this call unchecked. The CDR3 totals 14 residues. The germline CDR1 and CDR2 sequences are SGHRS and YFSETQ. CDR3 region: CASSEQGYFDEQYF. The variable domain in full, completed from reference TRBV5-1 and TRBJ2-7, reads KAGVTQTPRYLIKTRGQQVTLSCSPISGHRSVSWYQQTPGQGLQFLFEYFSETQRNKGNFPGRFSGRQFSNSRSEMNVSTLELGDSALYLCASSEQGYFDEQYFGPGTRLTVT.

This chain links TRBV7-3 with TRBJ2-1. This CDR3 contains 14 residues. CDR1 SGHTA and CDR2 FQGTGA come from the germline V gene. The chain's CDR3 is CASSLSSPNNEQFF.

The CDR3 region is CASSVGSDWDYEQYF. The chain links TRBV9 to TRBJ2-7. The CDR3 contains 15 residues. Germline CDR1 and CDR2: SGDLS and YYNGEE.

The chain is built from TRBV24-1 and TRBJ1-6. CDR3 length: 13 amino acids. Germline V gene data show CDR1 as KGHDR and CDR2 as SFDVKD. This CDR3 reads CATSERHNSPLHF.

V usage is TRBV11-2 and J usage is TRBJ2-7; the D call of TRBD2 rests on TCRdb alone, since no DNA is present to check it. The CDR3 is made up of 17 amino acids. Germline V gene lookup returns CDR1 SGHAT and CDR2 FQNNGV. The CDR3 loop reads CASSVSTLTTLTYEQYF.

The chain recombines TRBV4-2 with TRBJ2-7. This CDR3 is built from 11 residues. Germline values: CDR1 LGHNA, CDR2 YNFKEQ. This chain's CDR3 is CASSIGYEQYF.

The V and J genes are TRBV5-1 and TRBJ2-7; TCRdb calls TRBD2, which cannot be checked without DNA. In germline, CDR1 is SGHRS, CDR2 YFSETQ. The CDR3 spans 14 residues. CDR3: CASSLVAGSHEQYF.

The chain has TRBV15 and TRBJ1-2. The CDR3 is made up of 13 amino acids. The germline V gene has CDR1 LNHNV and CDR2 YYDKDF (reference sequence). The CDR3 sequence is CATSTALNYGYTF.

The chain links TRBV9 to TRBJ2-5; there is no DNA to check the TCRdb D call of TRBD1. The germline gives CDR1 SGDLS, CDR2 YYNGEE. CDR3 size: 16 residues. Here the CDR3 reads CASSPPRREYQETQYF.

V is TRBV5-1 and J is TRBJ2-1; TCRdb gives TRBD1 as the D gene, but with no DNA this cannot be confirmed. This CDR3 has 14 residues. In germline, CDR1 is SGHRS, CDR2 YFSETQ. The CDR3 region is CASSSTRGVNEQFF.